A single sample gave rise to the 29 T cell receptor beta chains below, sequenced in a study of T cell responses to AZD1222 COVID-19 vaccine. Data came from immunoSEQ multiplex PCR; TCRdb stores just in-frame clones and leaves some out. The sample has approximately 120,000 clones, approximately 88% seen once; the top ten hold about 27%. This material consisted of peripheral blood, taken on day 0 of AZD1222 vaccination. Receptor source: an adult in good health.

The chain combines TRBV18 with TRBJ1-4; D remains unclear. Germline CDR1 reads KGHSH; CDR2 reads LQKENI. This CDR3 contains 16 residues. With 4 bases removed from V and 0 bases from J, the gap between germline ends came to 12 bases. CDR3 amino acids: CASSLRTVATNEKLFF. The CDR3 region has the DNA TGTGCCAGCTCACTCCGGACTGTTGCAACTAATGAAAAACTGTTTTTT.

This sequence joins TRBV4-2 and TRBJ1-5, with 8 positions matching TRBD1. The CDR3 consists of 16 residues. V was clipped by 2 bases and J by 7 bases; unmatched bases: 10. CDR1 is LGHNA and CDR2 is YNFKEQ in the germline V gene. The CDR3 coding sequence is TGTGCCAGCAGCCAATCCCCCCAGGGGGCTGAACAGCCCCAGCATTTT. Translated, it gives CASSQSPQGAEQPQHF.

The chain joins TRBV18 to TRBJ2-5, with 8 bases matching TRBD1. With V trimmed by 4 bases and J by 4 bases, 2 bases remained unmatched. The CDR3 totals 13 residues. Germline V gives CDR1 KGHSH, CDR2 LQKENI. The CDR3 protein is CASSQTGGETQYF. The CDR3 DNA reads as TGTGCCAGCTCACAAACAGGGGGAGAGACCCAGTACTTC.

The chain carries TRBV13 and TRBJ2-7; TRBD2 might be the D (7 bases). The germline V gene has CDR1 PRHDT and CDR2 FYEKMQ (reference sequence). CDR3 length: 15 amino acids. V lost 4 bases and J lost 5, with 18 bases in between. Here the CDR3 reads CASSWPEGGNHEQYF. The CDR3 coding sequence is TGTGCCAGCAGCTGGCCCGAGGGGGGGAATCACGAGCAGTACTTC.

The DNA of the CDR3 is TGTGCCAGCAGCCTAGGGGTCTCCTATGGCTACACCTTC. Protein sequence: CASSLGVSYGYTF. This chain uses TRBV12-3 or TRBV12-4 with TRBJ1-2; tentative D call: TRBD1 (5 bases). The germline V and J ends were trimmed by 6 bases and 4 bases, with 12 bases remaining between them. This CDR3 region has 13 residues.

J is TRBJ2-7 and V is TRBV7-9, with a weak D call TRBD1 (5 bases). Deletions cut 1 base from V and 0 bases from J, with 7 bases between. CDR1 and CDR2 from the germline V gene are SEHNR and FQNEAQ (reference sequence). The CDR3 has 14 amino acids. The DNA of the CDR3 is TGTGCCAGCAGCTTAGAGGGGAACTCCTACGAGCAGTACTTC. Translation gives CASSLEGNSYEQYF.

This chain connects TRBV9 to TRBJ2-7; TRBD1 matches 9 bases. The CDR3 is made up of 15 amino acids. The V segment lost 0 bases and the J segment 5 bases; nucleotides outside the gene matches: 6. Looked up from germline, CDR1 is SGDLS and CDR2 is YYNGEE. The CDR3 DNA reads TGTGCCAGCAGCGTAGGGAGGACAGGGGACGACGAGCAGTACTTC. Its protein is CASSVGRTGDDEQYF.

The rearrangement joins TRBV10-3 to TRBJ2-7; D is unresolved. The germline CDR1 and CDR2 sequences are ENHRY and SYGVKD. This CDR3 has 14 residues. V was pared by 0 bases and J by 2 bases, with 8 bases between. CDR3 loop: CAISESTGPYEQYF. The CDR3, as DNA: TGTGCCATCAGTGAGTCGACTGGTCCCTACGAGCAGTACTTC.

Concerning this clone: The same CDR3 can be traced to other DNA sequences in this sample. V is TRBV5-1 and J is TRBJ1-1; D gene ambiguous. CDR1 and CDR2 (germline): SGHRS, YFSETQ. Trimming left V 0 bases short and J 5 bases short, with 8 bases between. This CDR3 has 13 residues. CDR3 sequence: CASSLEGGTEAFF. CDR3 bases: TGCGCCAGCAGCTTGGAGGGCGGAACTGAAGCTTTCTTT.

The rearrangement uses TRBV5-5 and TRBJ1-2; D is undetermined. This CDR3 has 15 residues. V was trimmed by 4 bases and J by 6 bases, leaving 19 bases between them. CDR1 SGHKS and CDR2 YYEKEE come from the germline V gene (reference sequence). CDR3 in DNA: TGTGCCAGCAGCCCGGTGGGCGGGTTTATAGATGGCTACACCTTC. Protein product: CASSPVGGFIDGYTF.

The chain combines TRBV30 with TRBJ1-4; 7 nucleotides align to TRBD1. CDR3 length: 12 amino acids. Looked up from germline, CDR1 is GTSNPN and CDR2 is SVGIG (reference sequence). The ends lost 3 bases at V and 7 bases at J; junction bases unmatched: 2. The CDR3 loop reads CAWSPGGEKLFF. CDR3 nucleotide sequence: TGTGCCTGGAGCCCAGGGGGTGAAAAACTGTTTTTT.

V and J are TRBV9 and TRBJ1-5; D not resolved. V lost 2 bases and J 5 bases, leaving 8 bases between the germline ends. The CDR3 runs to 13 residues. Germline V gene sequence: CDR1 SGDLS, CDR2 YYNGEE. The CDR3 protein is CASSVGWDQPQHF. CDR3 bases: TGTGCCAGCAGCGTCGGCTGGGATCAGCCCCAGCATTTT. The whole variable domain, remainder taken from reference TRBV9 and TRBJ1-5, is DSGVTQTPKHLITATGQRVTLRCSPRSGDLSVYWYQQSLDQGLQFLIQYYNGEERAKGNILERFSAQQFPDLHSELNLSSLELGDSALYFCASSVGWDQPQHFGDGTRLSIL.

The V and J genes are TRBV7-6 and TRBJ2-1; TRBD2 matches 11 bases. This CDR3 has 15 residues. The ends lost 7 bases at V and 4 bases at J; junction bases unmatched: 6. The germline gives CDR1 SGHVS, CDR2 FNYEAQ. The CDR3 region has the DNA TGTGCCAGCACCATAGCGGGAGGGAGGTACAATGAGCAGTTCTTC. As protein: CASTIAGGRYNEQFF.

The chain's CDR3 is CASTSLWRGSRNEQFF. The CDR3 bases are TGTGCCAGCACCTCCCTGTGGCGGGGGTCACGCAATGAGCAGTTCTTC. V and J are TRBV7-2 and TRBJ2-1; TRBD2 aligns across 7 bases. V gave up 7 bases and J gave up 6 bases; unmatched junction bases: 15. Germline V gives CDR1 SGHTA, CDR2 FQGNSA. This CDR3 contains 16 residues.

CDR3 nucleotide sequence: TGTGCCAGCTCACCCTTACAAGGGACGGAGTATTTT. It translates to CASSPLQGTEYF. The V and J genes are TRBV18 and TRBJ1-3; a weak D match, TRBD1 (5 bases). The ends were cut back, 3 bases at V and 16 bases at J, with 16 bases in the middle. Per the germline V gene, CDR1 is KGHSH and CDR2 is LQKENI. This CDR3 spans 12 amino acids.

The chain has TRBV3-1 (or the pseudogene TRBV3-2) and TRBJ1-6; a weak D match, TRBD1 (5 bases). V lost 0 bases and J lost 9, with 12 bases in between. This CDR3 region has 15 residues. Germline CDR1 reads LGHDT; CDR2 reads YNNKEL (reference sequence). The CDR3 protein is CASSQEQVRSSPLHF. The CDR3 DNA sequence: TGTGCCAGCAGCCAAGAACAGGTACGGAGTTCACCCCTCCACTTT.

This sequence joins TRBV18 and TRBJ1-2, with D maybe TRBD1 (6 bases). The CDR3 is made up of 15 amino acids. Germline CDR1 is KGHSH and CDR2 is LQKENI. The germline V and J ends were trimmed by 1 base and 1 base, with 10 bases remaining between them. CDR3 region: CASSPQDRVNYGYTF. The CDR3 nucleotides read TGTGCCAGCTCACCACAGGACAGAGTTAACTATGGCTACACCTTC.

This clone was seen just once. The V call is TRBV5-5, the J call TRBJ2-7; TRBD1 agrees at 10 bases. This CDR3 has 18 amino acids. Germline V gene lookup returns CDR1 SGHKS and CDR2 YYEKEE (reference sequence). J lost 3 bases, V lost 5 bases, and 17 bases had no gene match. CDR3 sequence reads: CASRFGTGVLHPNYEQYF. The CDR3 bases are TGTGCCAGCAGGTTCGGGACAGGGGTTTTACATCCTAACTACGAGCAGTACTTC. Complete variable domain (other parts from reference TRBV5-5 and TRBJ2-7): DAGVTQSPTHLIKTRGQQVTLRCSPISGHKSVSWYQQVLGQGPQFIFQYYEKEERGRGNFPDRFSARQFPNYSSELNVNALLLGDSALYLCASRFGTGVLHPNYEQYFGPGTRLTVT.

In its sample, this clone was seen a few times. This sequence joins TRBV7-9 and TRBJ2-1; 7 bases align to TRBD2. This CDR3 comprises 17 residues. The germline CDR1 and CDR2 sequences are SEHNR and FQNEAQ (reference sequence). V was pared by 1 base and J by 4 bases, with 10 bases of the junction left unmatched. CDR3 in DNA: TGTGCCAGCAGCTTAGAATATATAGCGGGCCGTTACAATGAGCAGTTCTTC. Protein sequence: CASSLEYIAGRYNEQFF.

This rearrangement joins TRBV19 to TRBJ1-5, with unresolved D. The germline V gene encodes CDR1 LNHDA and CDR2 SQIVND (reference sequence). The CDR3 is 14 residues long. V was trimmed by 3 bases and J by 5 bases, leaving 11 bases between them. CDR3 region: CASSIISIDQPQHF. For the CDR3, the DNA is TGTGCCAGTAGTATTATCTCAATTGATCAGCCCCAGCATTTT.

V usage is TRBV29-1 and J usage is TRBJ1-2; possibly TRBD1 for D (6 bases). CDR1 and CDR2 (germline): SQVTM, ANQGSEA. The CDR3 is 13 amino acids. V was clipped by 4 bases and J by 2 bases, with 11 bases between them. CDR3 nucleotide sequence: TGCAGCGTTGGAGGGCAGGGGAACTATGGCTACACCTTC. Encoded protein: CSVGGQGNYGYTF.

The chain links TRBV5-6 to TRBJ2-5, with D possibly TRBD1 on 6 matching bases. The V end lost 4 bases, the J end lost 3 bases, and 10 bases lay between the germline ends. This CDR3 spans 13 amino acids. CDR1 and CDR2 (germline): SGHDT, YYEEEE. The CDR3 spells CASSAHREETQYF. In DNA, the CDR3 is TGTGCCAGCAGCGCCCACAGGGAAGAGACCCAGTACTTC.

Only a few counts were recorded for this clone. The chain joins TRBV27 to TRBJ1-2; TRBD1 is a possible D gene (5 bases). Germline V gene data show CDR1 as MNHEY and CDR2 as SMNVEV (reference sequence). V gave up 3 bases and J gave up 6 bases, with 14 bases separating them. The CDR3 is made up of 14 amino acids. CDR3 nucleotides: TGTGCCAGCAGTTTTGGGGGACGGGGGGATGGCTACACCTTC. It codes for CASSFGGRGDGYTF.

The gene calls are TRBV2 and TRBJ1-2; TRBD1 is a possible D gene (6 bases). The CDR3 is 16 residues long. V lost 7 bases, J lost 4 bases, and 22 bases lay in between. Germline lookup yields CDR1 SNHLY and CDR2 FYNNEI. The CDR3 DNA reads as TGTGCCAGCACCTCGAGCGTATGGGGGCGCGGCTATGGCTACACCTTC. Amino acid sequence: CASTSSVWGRGYGYTF.

The CDR3 sequence is CASSRGTNYGNQPQHF. In DNA form, the CDR3 reads TGTGCCAGCAGTCGCGGGACGAACTACGGAAATCAGCCCCAGCATTTT. The chain carries TRBV2 and TRBJ1-5, with a weak D call TRBD1 (5 bases). V gave up 5 bases and J gave up 4 bases, with 18 bases separating them. CDR1 and CDR2 from the germline V gene are SNHLY and FYNNEI. There are 16 residues in the CDR3.

The rearrangement links TRBV27 to TRBJ1-1; D remains unclear. This CDR3 comprises 14 residues. Trimming took 5 bases from V and 2 from J, leaving 12 bases between them. Germline V gene lookup returns CDR1 MNHEY and CDR2 SMNVEV (reference sequence). CDR3: CASSPWGINTEAFF. The DNA of the CDR3 is TGTGCCAGCAGTCCCTGGGGAATTAACACTGAAGCTTTCTTT.

The gene calls are TRBV15 and TRBJ1-5; D remains ambiguous. CDR1 is LNHNV, CDR2 YYDKDF, per germline (reference sequence). V lost 3 bases and J lost 0, with 9 bases in between. This CDR3 has 15 residues. CDR3 bases: TGTGCCACCAGCAGTACCGGGAATAGCAATCAGCCCCAGCATTTT. Its translation is CATSSTGNSNQPQHF.

This clone appeared a few times. The CDR3 loop reads CASSYPRGNTEAFF. The CDR3 nucleotides are TGTGCCAGCAGTTACCCGCGGGGGAACACTGAAGCTTTCTTT. The chain employs TRBV28 and TRBJ1-1; D remains unclear. The CDR3 consists of 14 residues. The V and J ends lost 4 bases and 1 base respectively, with 10 bases between them. Germline V gene lookup returns CDR1 MDHEN and CDR2 SYDVKM.

The chain is built from TRBV7-2 and TRBJ1-3, with D unresolved. The length of the CDR3 is 15 residues. The V end lost 4 bases, the J end lost 0 bases, and 10 bases lay between the germline ends. Germline CDR1 is SGHTA and CDR2 is FQGNSA. The CDR3 loop is CASSSLYYSGNTIYF. CDR3 in DNA: TGTGCCAGCAGCTCCCTTTACTACTCTGGAAACACCATATATTTT.